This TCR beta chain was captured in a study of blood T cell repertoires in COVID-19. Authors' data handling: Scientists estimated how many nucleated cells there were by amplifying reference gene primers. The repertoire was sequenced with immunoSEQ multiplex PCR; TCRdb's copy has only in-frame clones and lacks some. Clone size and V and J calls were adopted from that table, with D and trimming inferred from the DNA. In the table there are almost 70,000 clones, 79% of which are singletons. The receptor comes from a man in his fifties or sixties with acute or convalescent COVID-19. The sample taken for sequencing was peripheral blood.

This CDR3 reads CASRGGSNYGYTF. DNA of the CDR3: TGTGCCAGCCGAGGGGGCAGCAACTATGGCTACACCTTC. The V and J genes are TRBV7-2 and TRBJ1-2; TRBD1 matches 7 bases. This CDR3 has 13 residues. J gave up 2 bases and V 8 bases, and 5 bases lay outside the gene matches. From germline, CDR1 is SGHTA and CDR2 FQGNSA.